The following is a T cell receptor (beta chain) sequence with its context. This sample was included in a study of blood T cell repertoires in COVID-19. About the research overall: Whether acute or convalescent, the COVID-19 samples came from the United States, Italy and Spain.

Some clones are missing from TCRdb's copy, which holds only in-frame ones; the method was immunoSEQ multiplex PCR. The sample lists 150,000 to 200,000 clones, around nine tenths occurring once. The cohort comprised adults aged 18 to 89 years residing in 24 US areas. Categorization into cohorts depended on clinical history that participants reported. Recovered status in Cohort 3 required two negative PCRs, clearance, or symptom resolution. The sequencing input was PBMCs or T cells enriched from blood (not recorded which). The clonotype was recovered from a woman under 30 who had recovered from COVID-19.

The CDR3 region has the DNA TGCAGCGTTGGTTCAGGCTACGAGCAGTACTTC. Amino acid sequence: CSVGSGYEQYF. This rearrangement joins TRBV29-1 to TRBJ2-7; D gene uncertain. The germline V gene has CDR1 SQVTM and CDR2 ANQGSEA. Trimming stripped 4 bases from V and 3 bases from J, with 7 bases between. The CDR3 totals 11 residues.